This TCR beta chain was sequenced for a study of cytomegalovirus exposure and HLA in healthy donors. Whole-study findings and limits: Cytomegalovirus status was reportedly diagnosed by the classifier with high specificity and sensitivity. CMV antigen specificity of a few CMV-associated chains was confirmed in vitro. In the 120 or so validation repertoires, approximately 94% of cluster scores exceeded 0, per a later analysis.

Concerning this clone itself: Its target is unknown.

TCRdb keeps only in-frame clones here, not all; method: immunoSEQ multiplex PCR. The sample lists around 250,000 clones; around 87% were seen once. The receptor was isolated from a woman between 18 and 30 years old in good health and CMV-seronegative. Material for sequencing was PBMCs.

The CDR3 loop reads CASGLSDGSQETQYF. DNA of the CDR3: TGTGCTAGTGGTTTGAGCGACGGTAGCCAAGAGACCCAGTACTTC. This chain connects TRBV12-5 to TRBJ2-5; unclear D gene. The CDR3 length is 15 residues. V lost 2 bases and J 1 base, leaving 11 bases between the germline ends. Germline assignment: CDR1 LGHNT and CDR2 FRNRAP.